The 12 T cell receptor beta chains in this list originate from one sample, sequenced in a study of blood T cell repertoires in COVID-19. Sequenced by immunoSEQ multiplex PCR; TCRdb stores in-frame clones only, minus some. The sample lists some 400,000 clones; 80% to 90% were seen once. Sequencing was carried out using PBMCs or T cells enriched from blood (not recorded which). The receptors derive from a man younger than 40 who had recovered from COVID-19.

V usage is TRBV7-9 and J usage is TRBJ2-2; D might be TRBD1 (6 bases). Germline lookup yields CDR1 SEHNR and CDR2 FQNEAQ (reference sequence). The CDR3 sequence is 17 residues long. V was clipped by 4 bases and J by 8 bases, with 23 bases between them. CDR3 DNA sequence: TGTGCCAGCAGCTGGACAGTGGCTGAGGGGTTTCCGGGGGAGCTGTTTTTT. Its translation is CASSWTVAEGFPGELFF.

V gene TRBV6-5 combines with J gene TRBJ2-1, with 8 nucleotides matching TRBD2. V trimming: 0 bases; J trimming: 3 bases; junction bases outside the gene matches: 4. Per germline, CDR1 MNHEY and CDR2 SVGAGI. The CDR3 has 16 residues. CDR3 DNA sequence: TGTGCCAGCAGTTACTCTGGCGGGGGGTACTACAATGAGCAGTTCTTC. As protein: CASSYSGGGYYNEQFF.

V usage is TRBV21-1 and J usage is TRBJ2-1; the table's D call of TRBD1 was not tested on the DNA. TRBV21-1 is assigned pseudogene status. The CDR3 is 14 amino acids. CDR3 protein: CASSTPVGADRQFF. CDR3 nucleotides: TGTGCCAGCAGCACCCCAGTCGGGGCGGACAGGCAGTTCTTC.

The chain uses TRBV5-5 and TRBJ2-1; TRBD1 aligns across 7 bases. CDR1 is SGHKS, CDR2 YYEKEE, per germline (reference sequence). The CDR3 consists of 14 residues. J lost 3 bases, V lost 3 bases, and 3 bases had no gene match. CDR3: CASSSTGDYNEQFF. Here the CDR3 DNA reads TGTGCCAGCAGCTCTACAGGGGACTACAATGAGCAGTTCTTC.

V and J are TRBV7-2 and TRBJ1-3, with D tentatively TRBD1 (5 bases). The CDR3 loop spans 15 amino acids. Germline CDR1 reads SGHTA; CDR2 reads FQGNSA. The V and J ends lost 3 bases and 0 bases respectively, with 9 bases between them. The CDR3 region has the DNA TGTGCCAGCAGCTTTCCAGGACACTCTGGAAACACCATATATTTT. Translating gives CASSFPGHSGNTIYF. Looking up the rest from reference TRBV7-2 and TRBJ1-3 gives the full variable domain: GAGVSQSPSNKVTEKGKDVELRCDPISGHTALYWYRQSLGQGLEFLIYFQGNSAPDKSGLPSDRFSAERTGGSVSTLTIQRTQQEDSAVYLCASSFPGHSGNTIYFGEGSWLTVV.

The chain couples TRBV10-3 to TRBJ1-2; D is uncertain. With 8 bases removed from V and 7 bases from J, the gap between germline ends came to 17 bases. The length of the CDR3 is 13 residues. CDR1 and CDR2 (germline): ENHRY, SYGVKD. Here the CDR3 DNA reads TGTGCCATCTCTCCGGGTGCGGAGGTTGGCTACACCTTC. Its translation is CAISPGAEVGYTF.

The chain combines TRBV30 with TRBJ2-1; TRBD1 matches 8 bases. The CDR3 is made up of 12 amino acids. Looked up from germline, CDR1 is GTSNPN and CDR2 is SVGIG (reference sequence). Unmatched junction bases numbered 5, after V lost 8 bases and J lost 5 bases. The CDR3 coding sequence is TGTGCCCGTGACAGGGGAAACAATGAGCAGTTCTTC. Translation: CARDRGNNEQFF.

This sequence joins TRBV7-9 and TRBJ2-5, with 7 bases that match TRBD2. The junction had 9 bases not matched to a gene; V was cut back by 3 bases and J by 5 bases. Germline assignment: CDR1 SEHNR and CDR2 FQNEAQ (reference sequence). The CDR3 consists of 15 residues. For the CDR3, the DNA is TGTGCCAGCAGCTTCCTGGCGGGGGTCGTTGAGACCCAGTACTTC. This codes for CASSFLAGVVETQYF.

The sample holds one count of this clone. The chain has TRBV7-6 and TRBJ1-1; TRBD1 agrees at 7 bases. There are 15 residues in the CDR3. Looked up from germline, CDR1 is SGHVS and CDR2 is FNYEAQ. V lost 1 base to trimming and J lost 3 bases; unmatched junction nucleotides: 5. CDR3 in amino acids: CASSLVGGRDTEAFF. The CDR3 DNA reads TGTGCCAGCAGCTTAGTAGGGGGCAGGGACACTGAAGCTTTCTTT. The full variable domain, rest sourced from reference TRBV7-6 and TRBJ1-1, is GAGVSQSPRYKVTKRGQDVALRCDPISGHVSLYWYRQALGQGPEFLTYFNYEAQQDKSGLPNDRFSAERPEGSISTLTIQRTEQRDSAMYRCASSLVGGRDTEAFFGQGTRLTVV.

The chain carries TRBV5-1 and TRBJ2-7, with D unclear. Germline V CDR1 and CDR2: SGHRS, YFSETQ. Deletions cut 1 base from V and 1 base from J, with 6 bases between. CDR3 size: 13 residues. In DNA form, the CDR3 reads TGCGCCAGCAGCTTGACAGTTTCCTACGAGCAGTACTTC. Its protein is CASSLTVSYEQYF.

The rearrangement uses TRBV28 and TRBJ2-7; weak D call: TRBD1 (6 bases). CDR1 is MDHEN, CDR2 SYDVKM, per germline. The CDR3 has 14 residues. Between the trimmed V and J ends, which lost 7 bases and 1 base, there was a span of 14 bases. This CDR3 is CASKQGSRSYEQYF. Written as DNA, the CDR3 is TGTGCCAGCAAACAGGGTTCTAGGTCCTACGAGCAGTACTTC. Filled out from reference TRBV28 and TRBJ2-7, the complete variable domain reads DVKVTQSSRYLVKRTGEKVFLECVQDMDHENMFWYRQDPGLGLRLIYFSYDVKMKEKGDIPEGYSVSREKKERFSLILESASTNQTSMYLCASKQGSRSYEQYFGPGTRLTVT.

CDR3 coding DNA: TGTGCTAGTGGGCCGGGACTTCACTCTGGAAACACCATATATTTT. This sequence encodes CASGPGLHSGNTIYF. The rearrangement joins TRBV12-5 to TRBJ1-3; TRBD1 is a possible D gene (5 bases). V was cut by 6 bases and J by 0 bases, with 12 bases left in between. This CDR3 has 15 residues. Germline CDR1 LGHNT, CDR2 FRNRAP.